These 4 T cell receptor beta chains originate from one sample sequenced in a study of T cells in Graves' hyperthyroidism and ophthalmopathy. RNA transcripts were the template for amplifying TCR beta CDR3 regions. An initial round of RT-PCR targeting the TCR CDR3 relied on the HTBI primer set. MiXCR, run by TCRdb on the multiplex PCR reads, gives a single entry per CDR3 protein. The data hold some 490,000 distinct CDR3 sequences, with around a fifth observed a single time. Sequencing used blood. These receptors came from a woman aged 70-85 years with Graves' ophthalmopathy.

The sample holds many counts of this clonotype. The chain uses TRBV30 and TRBJ1-1, with 9 bases matching TRBD1. The CDR3 loop spans 13 amino acids. V was clipped by 4 bases and J by 1 base; unmatched bases: 1. Germline V CDR1 and CDR2: GTSNPN, SVGIG (reference sequence). The CDR3 spells CAWMGQGNTEAFF. CDR3 nucleotides: TGTGCCTGGATGGGACAGGGGAACACTGAAGCTTTCTTT.

V usage is TRBV7-3 and J usage is TRBJ2-3; D remains unclear. The better agreement between TRBJ1-5 and the DNA end casts doubt on the J call. Looked up from germline, CDR1 is SGHTA and CDR2 is FQGTGA. The CDR3 contains 15 residues. The CDR3 sequence: CASSLRAGNTDTQHF. The CDR3 DNA is TGTGCCAGCAGCCTAAGGGCGGGAAACACAGATACGCAGCATTTT.

The table lists this clonotype with a few counts. The J gene is TRBJ2-2, the V gene TRBV30; TRBD2 might be the D (6 bases). This CDR3 is built from 11 residues. Germline V lookup: CDR1 GTSNPN, CDR2 SVGIG (reference sequence). DNA for the CDR3: TGTATCGGCGGGGACACCGGGGAGCTGTTTTTT. Residues: CIGGDTGELFF.

This clonotype was observed many times. This chain links TRBV24-1 with TRBJ2-2; TRBD2 matches at 8 bases. The CDR3 has 15 residues. V dropped 5 bases and J dropped 7; count of bases not matched to a gene: 8. Germline V CDR1 and CDR2: KGHDR, SFDVKD. DNA for the CDR3: TGTGCCACCAGTGGAGCCGGGAGGGCCGTCGGGGAGCTGTTTTTT. Translated, it gives CATSGAGRAVGELFF.